This T cell receptor (beta chain) appears in the sequencing data of a study of blood T cell repertoires in COVID-19. The germline V gene encodes CDR1 MGHRA and CDR2 YSYEKL. V lost 4 bases and J lost 5; bases outside the gene matches: 6. This CDR3 region has 15 residues. This table comes from immunoSEQ multiplex PCR, and its TCRdb copy is limited to in-frame clones, with some not included. The table records about 250,000 clones, approximately 90% of them present only once. This receptor was obtained from a man aged 18-30 years with active or convalescent COVID-19. Sequencing used peripheral blood. The chain couples TRBV4-1 to TRBJ2-1; TRBD1 matches at 9 bases. The CDR3 DNA reads as TGCGCCAGCAGCCCACCGGGACAGGGCAACAATGAGCAGTTCTTC. It codes for CASSPPGQGNNEQFF.